This TCR beta chain was obtained from a study of OX40 agonist ivuxolimab in advanced cancers. For the study at large: The mean age was approximately 60 years, ranging from about 20 to 90, with 80% to 85% of participants male.

Using immunoSEQ multiplex PCR, the repertoire was profiled, and TCRdb retains in-frame clones only, with some absent. Of about 96,000 clones listed, about four fifths are singletons. From germline, CDR1 is MNHEY and CDR2 SMNVEV (reference sequence). This CDR3 spans 14 amino acids. V was pared by 5 bases and J by 4 bases, with 12 bases between. The sequences come from CD4+ or CD8+ T cells sorted from blood, collected in a trial of the OX40 agonist ivuxolimab. This TCR derives from an adult with an advanced solid tumor such as melanoma, head and neck, liver or kidney cancer. The rearrangement uses TRBV27 and TRBJ1-5; D remains ambiguous. CDR3 coding DNA: TGTGCCAGCAGTCTAGGACGGGCGAATCAGCCCCAGCATTTT. Translated, it gives CASSLGRANQPQHF.